This TCR beta chain comes out of a study of Graves' ophthalmopathy and Graves' hyperthyroidism. This clonotype has ten or more counts. Antigen: not known. Germline CDR1 is DFQATT and CDR2 is SNEGSKA (reference sequence). There are 14 residues in the CDR3. Trimming left V 5 bases short and J 4 bases short, with 15 bases between. The study amplified TCR beta CDR3 regions using RNA transcripts. The first-round RT-PCR employed HTBI primers together with the Qiagen OneStep RT-PCR kit. A multiplex PCR was then performed as the second round. TCRdb reanalysed the multiplex PCR reads using MiXCR and keeps one entry per CDR3 protein. The sample lists about 420,000 distinct CDR3 sequences; under 25% were seen once. General study results and limits: Between ophthalmopathy and stable hyperthyroidism, a 13-signature model drew a separation with 87.88% sensitivity and approximately 79% specificity.

This clonotype was obtained from a woman under 30 with stable Graves' hyperthyroidism. Sequencing was done on a sample of peripheral blood. The chain recombines TRBV20-1 with TRBJ1-3, with D tentatively TRBD1 (5 bases). CDR3 nucleotides: TGCAGTGCTCTGGACACGATGTACGGAAACACCATATATTTT. Translated: CSALDTMYGNTIYF.